Sequencing of this T cell receptor (beta chain) was carried out in a study of OX40 agonist ivuxolimab in advanced cancers. As for the study more broadly: The costimulatory receptor OX40 (CD134) was targeted by ivuxolimab, a fully human IgG2 agonistic monoclonal antibody. Among the roughly 54 dose-escalation patients, some 20 had hepatocellular carcinoma, roughly 15 melanoma, 9 renal cell carcinoma and 9 head and neck cancer. Peripheral TCRbeta sequencing was intended to test whether TCR sequence diversity was altered and clonal T-cell expansion was caused by ivuxolimab. The paper covers the monotherapy dose-escalation part of the phase I ivuxolimab trial, which included N ≈ 50 patients. A male proportion of 70% to 90% and a mean age of 60 years, ranging from roughly 23 to 80, were recorded for the dose-escalation cohort. Patients were allowed to have had prior anti-PD-1, anti-PD-L1 or anti-CTLA-4 therapy, and approximately 43% of the dose-escalation patients had previously received checkpoint inhibitors. Partial responses were achieved by three dose-escalation patients, of whom one had hepatocellular carcinoma and two had cutaneous melanoma. Intravenous ivuxolimab was administered to patients every 2 weeks at six dose levels: 0.01, 0.1, 0.3, 1.5, 3 and 10 mg/kg.

This clone was recorded only once. Its antigen is still unknown. Nothing much larger sits one base from this clone, and base qualities are not available. The trial excluded patients who had a history of autoimmune disease or were on systemic immunosuppression. Peripheral blood for TCR sequencing was collected from all dose cohorts at baseline, on cycle 4 day 1, and on cycle 7 day 1. The samples were taken from a phase I, first-in-human, multicenter, open-label dose-escalation trial of ivuxolimab. Adults with locally advanced or metastatic head and neck squamous cell, hepatocellular, melanoma or renal cell carcinoma were enrolled in the trial. CD4+ and CD8+ T cells were sorted separately from peripheral blood before TCR sequencing. Genomic DNA was isolated from the sorted cells so that the TCRbeta CDR3 region could be sequenced. The immunoSEQ Assay was used to sequence the TCRbeta CDR3 regions. TCRdb limited this immuneACCESS table to in-frame rearrangements with V and J called. A share of clones is missing; checked studies link under half to unresolved V genes, and the rest is unexplained. Within this sample are 40,000 to 60,000 clones, with 85% of them counted one time only. About a fifth of the sample is taken by the ten largest.

The full study reports these points: Clonal expansion of both CD4+ and CD8+ blood T cells was observed from baseline to week 6 at doses 0.1 to 3.0 mg/kg. Low levels of normalized T-cell clonal expansion were also seen in some patients who did not respond. After ivuxolimab, expanded clones were on average more numerous among CD8+ T cells than among CD4+ T cells. The antigen specificity of the peripheral T cells that underwent clonal expansion was not determined. In the 0.1-3.0 mg/kg groups, partial responders had among the lowest normalized peripheral clonal expansion, particularly in CD8+ T cells.

The source material was CD4+ or CD8+ T cells sorted from blood, sampled in a trial of the OX40 agonist ivuxolimab. This TCR was sampled from an adult with an advanced solid tumor such as melanoma, head and neck, liver or kidney cancer.

Read as DNA, the sequence is TGTGCCAGCAGCTTAAGACTAGCGGGGGATAATGAGCAGTTCTTC. Protein translation: CASSLRLAGDNEQFF. The chain is encoded by TRBV7-3 joined to TRBJ2-1; TRBD2 lines up with 12 middle nucleotides. CDR1 and CDR2 (SGHTA, FQGTGA) derive from the germline V gene. Trimming leaves V shorter by 1 base and J shorter by 7 bases, with the junction holding 2 bases beyond the gene matches. From the cysteine through the phenylalanine, the CDR3 covers 15 amino acids. Only the CDR3 part of the read is kept: 45 bases, read in frame from the first base. Outside the CDR3, residues come from the reference TRBV7-3 and TRBJ2-1 proteins, so the full variable domain is: GAGVSQTPSNKVTEKGKYVELRCDPISGHTALYWYRQSLGQGPEFLIYFQGTGAADDSGLPNDRFFAVRPEGSVSTLKIQRTERGDSAVYLCASSLRLAGDNEQFFGPGTRLTVL.